The 15 T cell receptor beta chains in this list originate from one sample, sequenced in a study of OX40 agonist ivuxolimab in advanced cancers. The repertoire was sequenced with immunoSEQ multiplex PCR; TCRdb's copy has only in-frame clones and lacks some. The sample holds approximately 68,000 clones, 80% to 90% seen once. Material: CD4+ or CD8+ T cells sorted from blood, obtained in a trial of the OX40 agonist ivuxolimab. These receptors were taken from an adult with an advanced solid tumor such as melanoma, head and neck, liver or kidney cancer.

V usage is TRBV21-1 and J usage is TRBJ2-1. TRBV21-1 corresponds to a pseudogene. This CDR3 comprises 13 residues. CDR3 coding DNA: TGTGCCAGCAGCAAAGGGACGAGCAATGAGCAGTTCTTC. Its protein is CASSKGTSNEQFF.

V gene TRBV7-3 combines with J gene TRBJ1-2; the D is unclear. Trimming cost V 1 base and J 5 bases, with 8 bases left between them. The CDR3 contains 13 residues. The V gene's germline CDR1 is SGHTA and CDR2 FQGTGA. The DNA of the CDR3 is TGTGCCAGCAGCTTAAACGGCGGGTATGGCTACACCTTC. It translates to CASSLNGGYGYTF.

This clone was recorded a few times. The rearrangement joins TRBV6-1 to TRBJ1-5; no reliable D call. This CDR3 comprises 15 residues. Per the germline V gene, CDR1 is MNHNS and CDR2 is SASEGT. V was pared by 3 bases and J by 4 bases, with 13 bases between. The CDR3 DNA reads TGTGCCAGCAGTGAGGTTGGGTCACATAATCAGCCCCAGCATTTT. Protein: CASSEVGSHNQPQHF.

This chain joins TRBV2 and TRBJ2-3, with 8 bases identical to TRBD2. The CDR3 totals 15 residues. The V gene end was trimmed by 6 bases and the J gene end by 0 bases; junction bases not matched to a gene: 5. CDR1 SNHLY and CDR2 FYNNEI come from the germline V gene. CDR3 in DNA: TGTGCCAGCAGATTACTAGCGGAGAGCACAGATACGCAGTATTTT. Encoded protein: CASRLLAESTDTQYF.

The chain is built from TRBV28 and TRBJ2-3; 11 bases align to TRBD2. The CDR3 is 16 residues long. Trimming at V came to 5 bases and at J to 2 bases, leaving 6 bases not matched to a gene. Germline CDR1 is MDHEN and CDR2 is SYDVKM. CDR3 amino acids: CASSTLAGGITDTQYF. The CDR3 nucleotides read TGTGCCAGCAGTACTCTAGCGGGAGGAATCACAGATACGCAGTATTTT.

This sequence joins TRBV7-9 and TRBJ2-7; D is perhaps TRBD2 (6 bases). This CDR3 is 12 amino acids long. The V end lost 5 bases, the J end lost 9 bases, and 14 bases lay between the germline ends. CDR1 and CDR2 (germline): SEHNR, FQNEAQ (reference sequence). The DNA for the CDR3 is TGTGCCAGCAGCCGACCCCCGGGAGCGCAGTACTTC. Its protein is CASSRPPGAQYF.

The gene calls are TRBV2 and TRBJ1-2, with a possible D match to TRBD1 (6 bases). V shed 6 bases and J shed 7 bases, with 18 bases lying between them. Germline V gene data show CDR1 as SNHLY and CDR2 as FYNNEI. The CDR3 loop spans 14 amino acids. The CDR3 region is CASSAEQGLVGYTF. The CDR3 DNA sequence: TGTGCCAGCAGCGCCGAACAGGGTTTGGTTGGCTACACCTTC.

The chain is built from TRBV7-8 and TRBJ1-5; D may be TRBD1 (6 bases). This CDR3 contains 16 residues. The germline V and J ends were trimmed by 5 bases and 4 bases, with 18 bases remaining between them. The germline gives CDR1 SGHVS, CDR2 FQNEAQ. CDR3 loop: CASSPLSGVLNQPQHF. CDR3 in DNA: TGTGCCAGCAGCCCATTATCAGGGGTTTTGAATCAGCCCCAGCATTTT.

The chain couples TRBV5-5 to TRBJ1-2; D possibly corresponds to TRBD1 (6 bases). V gave up 7 bases and J gave up 6 bases, with 25 bases separating them. The CDR3 loop spans 16 amino acids. Germline CDR1 and CDR2: SGHKS and YYEKEE (reference sequence). CDR3 sequence (DNA): TGTGCCAGCCGCCCGTGGGGGGCTGGTTCGGTGGATGGCTACACCTTC. As protein: CASRPWGAGSVDGYTF.

The CDR3 protein is CASSDRRTGGPRETQYF. DNA of the CDR3: TGTGCCAGCAGTGACCGTCGGACAGGGGGACCCAGAGAGACCCAGTACTTC. The chain uses TRBV2 and TRBJ2-5, with 10 bases matching TRBD1. Unmatched junction bases numbered 11, after V lost 3 bases and J lost 4 bases. The CDR3 covers 17 residues. Germline V gene data show CDR1 as SNHLY and CDR2 as FYNNEI.

The CDR3 nucleotides read TGTGCCAGTAGCGGACAGGGTTTGGAGACCCAGTACTTC. It translates to CASSGQGLETQYF. The gene calls are TRBV19 and TRBJ2-5; the match to TRBD1 covers 8 bases. V dropped 6 bases and J dropped 5; count of bases not matched to a gene: 5. This CDR3 is built from 13 residues. CDR1 and CDR2 (germline): LNHDA, SQIVND (reference sequence).

The genes are TRBV5-1 and TRBJ2-3; the D is unclear. CDR3 length: 13 residues. Germline values: CDR1 SGHRS, CDR2 YFSETQ. V gave up 0 bases and J gave up 4 bases, with 6 bases separating them. CDR3 sequence (DNA): TGCGCCAGCAGCTTGGCCCGGGCAGATACGCAGTATTTT. It specifies CASSLARADTQYF.

This rearrangement joins TRBV27 to TRBJ2-7; D tentatively reads TRBD1 or TRBD2 (5 bases each). V was cut by 6 bases and J by 0 bases, with 15 bases left in between. Germline CDR1 MNHEY, CDR2 SMNVEV (reference sequence). The CDR3 is made up of 15 amino acids. Here the CDR3 DNA reads TGTGCCAGCAGGCCCCGGGGCCCTAGCTCCTACGAGCAGTACTTC. Its protein is CASRPRGPSSYEQYF.

This CDR3 reads CASSLGGLYNEQFF. The CDR3 DNA is TGTGCCAGCAGCTTAGGGGGGCTCTACAATGAGCAGTTCTTC. V usage is TRBV7-2 and J usage is TRBJ2-1; D may be TRBD1 (6 bases). This CDR3 comprises 14 residues. The V and J ends lost 1 base and 3 bases respectively, with 7 bases between them. Germline-derived CDR1 and CDR2 are SGHTA and FQGNSA.

The chain links TRBV13 to TRBJ2-1; D call uncertain. The CDR3 has 14 residues. V lost 1 base, J lost 2 bases, and 6 bases lay in between. Germline V gene lookup returns CDR1 PRHDT and CDR2 FYEKMQ (reference sequence). The CDR3 DNA reads TGTGCCAGCAGCTTAGCTGACACCTACAATGAGCAGTTCTTC. Its translation is CASSLADTYNEQFF.